The clone carrying this T cell receptor (beta chain) was counted a single time. The antigen is not known. The data stem from a study of shared clonotypes between healthy human individuals. CDR3 length: 13 residues. The germline V gene encodes CDR1 MNHEY and CDR2 SMNVEV (reference sequence). V dropped 5 bases and J dropped 5; count of bases not matched to a gene: 4. Study findings and constraints: Sequencing of the sorted subsets was shown by rarefaction to be incomplete despite large depth.

Profiling relied on immunoSEQ multiplex PCR, and the TCRdb table lists in-frame clones only, not all of them. The sample has some 1 million clones; around 75% are singletons. Sequenced material: memory CD4+ T cells sorted from blood. Described subset: CD45RA-negative fraction. The TCR comes from a man younger than 35 in good health. The chain joins TRBV27 to TRBJ2-5; 8 positions match TRBD1. The CDR3 region is CASSRQGRETQYF. The CDR3 nucleotides read TGTGCCAGCAGTAGACAGGGGCGCGAGACCCAGTACTTC.